This T cell receptor (beta chain) appears in the sequencing data of a study of T-cell memory formation after mild COVID-19. Study background: Largely, the TCR clusters proved donor specific.

This clonotype has a count of ten or more. Its matching antigen is unknown. MiXCR was run by TCRdb on the 5' RACE reads, yielding one entry per CDR3 protein. Of 580,000 or so distinct CDR3 sequences listed, roughly a sixth were seen once; the top ten hold approximately 8.1%. Study-level results: The study found contracting CD4+ clones mainly in CM and EM and contracting CD8+ clones in EMRA. Clones shrinking between day 15 and 85 showed a balanced CD4/CD8 split, and those that grew later tilted toward CD4+.

The CDR3 length is 12 residues. V lost 2 bases and J lost 3, with 5 bases in between. From germline, CDR1 is DFQATT and CDR2 SNEGSKA (reference sequence). The chain couples TRBV20-1 to TRBJ2-4; D gene unclear. The source of this sequence is an adult woman who had mild COVID-19 (a few samples of this study predate the infection). Cell type and time point are not known. The specimen was PBMCs or a T cell subset sorted from them (not recorded which). The CDR3 here is CSARHDKNIQYF. The CDR3 DNA reads TGCAGTGCTAGACATGACAAAAACATTCAGTACTTC.